This T cell receptor (beta chain) was sequenced for a study of cytomegalovirus exposure and HLA in healthy donors. General study points: Generally TCR sequences proved uncommon, though certain public TCRs appeared in numerous donors. Under in vitro conditions, a few CMV-associated chains were confirmed as specific for CMV antigens.

This clone was detected once. Its antigen is undetermined. The protocol was immunoSEQ multiplex PCR, while the TCRdb copy is restricted to in-frame clones and leaves out a portion. Counted here are approximately 58,000 clones, over 90% occurring once; the ten biggest clones make up under 2.5%. The CDR3 consists of 15 residues. The J segment lost 4 bases and the V segment lost 5 bases, leaving 9 bases of the junction unmatched. Germline loops: CDR1 LNHDA, CDR2 SQIVND (reference sequence). The specimen was PBMCs. This receptor was taken from a man in his late teens or twenties in good health and CMV-seronegative. The V and J genes are TRBV19 and TRBJ1-1, with TRBD1 matching 8 bases. CDR3 sequence reads: CASSERQGLGTEAFF. Written as DNA, the CDR3 is TGTGCCAGTAGTGAAAGACAGGGGTTGGGCACTGAAGCTTTCTTT.